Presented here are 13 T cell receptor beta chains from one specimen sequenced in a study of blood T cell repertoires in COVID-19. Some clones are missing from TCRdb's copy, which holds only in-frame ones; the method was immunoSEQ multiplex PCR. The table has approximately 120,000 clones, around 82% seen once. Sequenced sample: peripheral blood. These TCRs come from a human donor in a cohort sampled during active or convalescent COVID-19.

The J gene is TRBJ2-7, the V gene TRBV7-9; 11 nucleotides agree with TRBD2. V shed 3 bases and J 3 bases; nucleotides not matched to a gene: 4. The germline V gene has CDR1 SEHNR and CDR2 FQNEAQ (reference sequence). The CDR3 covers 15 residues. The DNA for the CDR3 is TGTGCCAGCAGCTTGACTAGCGGGGTCGTCTACGAGCAGTACTTC. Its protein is CASSLTSGVVYEQYF.

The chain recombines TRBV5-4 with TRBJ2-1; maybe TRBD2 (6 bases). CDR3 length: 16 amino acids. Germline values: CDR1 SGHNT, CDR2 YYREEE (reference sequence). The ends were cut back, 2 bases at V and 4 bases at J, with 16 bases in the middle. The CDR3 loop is CASSFTGDSIYNEQFF. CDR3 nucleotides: TGTGCCAGCAGCTTCACTGGGGACTCCATTTACAATGAGCAGTTCTTC.

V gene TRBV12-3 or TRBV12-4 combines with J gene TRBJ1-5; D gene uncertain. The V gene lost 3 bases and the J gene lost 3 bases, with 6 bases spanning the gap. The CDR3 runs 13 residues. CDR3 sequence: CASSFSPNQPQHF. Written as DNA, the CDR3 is TGTGCCAGCAGTTTCTCTCCCAATCAGCCCCAGCATTTT.

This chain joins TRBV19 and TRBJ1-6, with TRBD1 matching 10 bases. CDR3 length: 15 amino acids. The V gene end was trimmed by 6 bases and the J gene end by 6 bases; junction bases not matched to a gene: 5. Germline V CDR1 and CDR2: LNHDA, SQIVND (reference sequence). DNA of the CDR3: TGTGCCAGTAGGAGACAGGGGGCGGGTAATTCACCCCTCCACTTT. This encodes CASRRQGAGNSPLHF.

CDR3 sequence: CAIIGGTRDFLEPEQFF. The DNA of the CDR3 is TGTGCCATCATAGGGGGGACTAGGGACTTTCTCGAGCCTGAGCAGTTCTTC. This chain joins TRBV2 and TRBJ2-1; the match to TRBD2 covers 8 bases. The CDR3 totals 17 residues. CDR1 SNHLY and CDR2 FYNNEI come from the germline V gene. After removal of 10 bases from V and 9 bases from J, the junction contained 23 bases not matched to a gene.

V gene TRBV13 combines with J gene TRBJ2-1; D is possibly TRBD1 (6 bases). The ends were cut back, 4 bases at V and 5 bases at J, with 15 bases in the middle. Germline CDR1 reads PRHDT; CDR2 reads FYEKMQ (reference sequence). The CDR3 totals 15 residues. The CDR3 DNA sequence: TGTGCCAGCAGCTCAGCCGGGACATATCACAATGAGCAGTTCTTC. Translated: CASSSAGTYHNEQFF.

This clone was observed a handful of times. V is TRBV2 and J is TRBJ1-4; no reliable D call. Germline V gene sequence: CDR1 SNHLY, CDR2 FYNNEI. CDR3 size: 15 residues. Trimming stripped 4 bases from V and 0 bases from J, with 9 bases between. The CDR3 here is CASSVGQATNEKLFF. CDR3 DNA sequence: TGTGCCAGCAGTGTGGGCCAGGCAACTAATGAAAAACTGTTTTTT.

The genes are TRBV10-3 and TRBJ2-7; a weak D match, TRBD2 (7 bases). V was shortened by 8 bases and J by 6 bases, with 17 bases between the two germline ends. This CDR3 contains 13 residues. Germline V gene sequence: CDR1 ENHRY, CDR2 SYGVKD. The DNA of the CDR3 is TGTGCCATCGGGGGGGCCCCAGAGGGCGAGCAGTACTTC. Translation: CAIGGAPEGEQYF.

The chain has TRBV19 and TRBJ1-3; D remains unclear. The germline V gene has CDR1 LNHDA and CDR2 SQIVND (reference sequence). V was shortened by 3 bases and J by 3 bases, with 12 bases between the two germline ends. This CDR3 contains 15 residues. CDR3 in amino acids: CASSIAGYRGNTIYF. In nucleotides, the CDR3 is TGTGCCAGTAGTATCGCAGGATATCGTGGAAACACCATATATTTT.

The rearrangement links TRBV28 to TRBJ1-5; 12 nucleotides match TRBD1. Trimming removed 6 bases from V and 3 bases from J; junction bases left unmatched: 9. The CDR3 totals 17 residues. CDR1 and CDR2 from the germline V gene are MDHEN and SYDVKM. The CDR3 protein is CASRPPGTGGVNQPQHF. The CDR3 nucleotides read TGTGCCAGCAGACCTCCCGGGACAGGGGGCGTCAATCAGCCCCAGCATTTT.

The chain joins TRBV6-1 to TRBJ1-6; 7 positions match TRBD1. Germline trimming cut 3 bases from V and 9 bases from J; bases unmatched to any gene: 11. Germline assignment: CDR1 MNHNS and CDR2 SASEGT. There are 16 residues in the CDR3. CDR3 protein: CASSDVRTGVSSPLHF. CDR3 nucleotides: TGTGCCAGCAGTGACGTCAGGACAGGCGTGAGTTCACCCCTCCACTTT.

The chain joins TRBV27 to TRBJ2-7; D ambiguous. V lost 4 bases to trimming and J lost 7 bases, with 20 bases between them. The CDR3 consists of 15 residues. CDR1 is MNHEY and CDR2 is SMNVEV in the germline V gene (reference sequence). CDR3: CASSSPGRLGEEQYF. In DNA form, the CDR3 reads TGTGCCAGCAGTTCCCCGGGTCGCCTAGGTGAGGAGCAGTACTTC.

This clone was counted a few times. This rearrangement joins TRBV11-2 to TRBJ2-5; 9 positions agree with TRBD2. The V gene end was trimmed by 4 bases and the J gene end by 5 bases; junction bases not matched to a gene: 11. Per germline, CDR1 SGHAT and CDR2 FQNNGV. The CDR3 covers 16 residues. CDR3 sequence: CASSSKRGVAWETQYF. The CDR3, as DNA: TGTGCCAGCAGCTCCAAGCGGGGGGTTGCTTGGGAGACCCAGTACTTC.